The T cell receptor beta chain described here comes from a study of cytotoxic CD8 clonotypes in ibrutinib-treated CLL. Study outcomes and limitations: The public clonotypes identified were infrequent and showed contraction or stability on treatment. Ibrutinib response saw clonality rise, and progression saw it return toward baseline. Clonality measured at baseline exceeded age-matched healthy donors, tracking circulating CD8+ T-cell counts.

With 0 bases removed from V and 4 bases from J, the gap between germline ends came to 8 bases. The germline V gene encodes CDR1 SGHDT and CDR2 YYEEEE. The CDR3 runs to 14 residues. Investigators sought sequencing depths of between 1 in 200,000 and 1 in 1 million T cells. Data came from immunoSEQ multiplex PCR; TCRdb stores just in-frame clones and leaves some out. Of some 47,000 clones in the sample, 57% are singletons; the top ten hold around 30%. This clone was seen more than once but under ten times. Its antigen is currently unknown. This receptor was taken from a human donor with chronic lymphocytic leukemia. The sequencing used PBMCs, collected after 24 months of ibrutinib treatment. The V and J genes are TRBV5-6 and TRBJ1-3; D not resolved. The CDR3 region is CASSLGGRGNTIYF. Here the CDR3 DNA reads TGTGCCAGCAGCTTGGGGGGAAGAGGAAACACCATATATTTT.